This record concerns one T cell receptor beta chain sequence. The antigen remains undetermined. General study findings and limits: Tumor Tregs overlapped most with tumor, then blood, naive CD4+ cells.

The CDR3 runs 17 residues. V was pared by 2 bases and J by 8 bases, with 19 bases between. Germline CDR1 SGHTA, CDR2 FQGNSA. Full-length variable regions came from constant-region reverse primers plus semi-nested Nested Universal Primer A PCR. TCRdb redid the calling of the 5' RACE reads with MiXCR, one entry per CDR3 protein. The sample yields fewer than 80,000 distinct CDR3 sequences, roughly 23% seen once. The V call is TRBV7-2, the J call TRBJ1-6; tentatively, D is TRBD1 (6 bases). The specimen sequenced was memory CD4+ T cells sorted from a lymph node. Regarding subset: memory CD4+ T cells, CD4+CD45RO+CD25-. This clonotype was sampled from a female donor with breast cancer. CDR3 sequence reads: CASSLTRQVLGDSPLHF. The CDR3 DNA is TGTGCCAGCAGCTTAACCCGACAGGTCCTCGGAGATTCACCCCTCCACTTT.